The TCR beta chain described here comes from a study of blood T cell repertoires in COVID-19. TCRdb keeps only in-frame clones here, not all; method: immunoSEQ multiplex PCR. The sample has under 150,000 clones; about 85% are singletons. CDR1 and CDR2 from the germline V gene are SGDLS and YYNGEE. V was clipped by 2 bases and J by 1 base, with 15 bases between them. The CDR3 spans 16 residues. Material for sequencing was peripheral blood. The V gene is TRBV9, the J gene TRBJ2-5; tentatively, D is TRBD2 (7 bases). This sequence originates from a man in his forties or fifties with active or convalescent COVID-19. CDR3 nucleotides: TGTGCCAGCAGCGTGGGGGTCGGGGGGCGCCAAGAGACCCAGTACTTC. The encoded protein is CASSVGVGGRQETQYF.